The present TCR beta chain was sequenced within a study of cytomegalovirus exposure and HLA in healthy donors (dated by TCRdb to about 2017). Turning to the overall study: An earlier analysis of roughly 630 of the donors reported 250 to 300 Gb of sequence data and roughly 110 million unique TCR beta sequences from some 180 million T cells. Around 300 gigabases of sequencing data and 70 million to 85 million unique TCR sequences were included in an early release covering roughly 600 HLA-typed donors. Of the roughly 400 genotyped donors, approximately 80% were placed in the genetic ancestry cluster associated with self-reported Caucasian donors. The study was designed to test whether signatures of past pathogen exposure could be identified by cataloging public T cell receptors. The T cell repertoires of 550 to 850 subjects were profiled by immunosequencing and related to cytomegalovirus serostatus. In addition to the first cohort of approximately 650 subjects, a separate validation cohort of over 90 different subjects was used. The study combined high-throughput TCR immunosequencing, statistical association of individual TCRs with disease status, and machine learning to predict cytomegalovirus infection status. A later analysis re-examined previously published TCR beta repertoires from several hundred donors and added high-resolution HLA genotyping to investigate patterns of TCR occurrence. The later analysis used no new phenotypic data to find candidate immune exposures, relying instead on TCR beta sequences and their occurrence across donors. In an earlier analysis of 587 of the donors, high-throughput TCR beta sequencing was used to judge whether each TCR beta V gene segment behaved as functional or pseudogenic. Donor age, sex, ethnicity and CMV serostatus were compiled alongside the repertoire data. A later genetic analysis used genome-wide SNP genotypes for about three fifths of the roughly 700 donors, treating that subset as a discovery cohort. Every repertoire in the discovery cohort had been generated on one and the same sequencing platform. HLA typing covered class I and class II loci at four-digit resolution. Typing coverage differed by locus: A, B, C, DRB1 and DQB1 were typed in roughly 629-640 donors, DQA1 in 522, DPA1 in around 580, and DPB1 in around 440. Roughly 5 DR-DQ haplotypes were treated as single units for association and clustering because of strong linkage in the cohort. Among 398 genotyped donors of the cohort, an average of approximately 250,000 unique TCR beta nucleotide sequences were sequenced per donor, roughly 20% of them non-productive.

The protocol used for the library was the immunoSEQ multiplex PCR assay. For the multiplex PCR, a mixture combining 60 forward primers for TCR Vbeta segments and 13 reverse primers for TCR Jbeta segments was used. The CDR3 region of rearranged TCR beta genes was amplified from genomic DNA by a multiplex PCR assay. The Illumina HiSeq System was used to sequence the amplified TCR beta libraries as 87-base-pair reads. As for the original processing: A later analysis tallied roughly 78 million unique TCR beta chains across the 650 to 750 repertoires, and around 12 million of those chains were shared by two or more donors. Raw reads were error-corrected and collapsed into unique sequences by a nearest-neighbor algorithm in which closely related sequences were merged to remove PCR and sequencing errors. V, D and J gene segments were assigned by aligning CDR3 sequences to IMGT reference sequences. For a sequence to be retained, a match of at least six nucleotides to both a V gene segment and a J gene segment was required. A rearrangement counted as productive if the CDR3 had no stop codons and remained in frame with V and J, and every other rearrangement counted as non-productive. CDR3 was defined according to IMGT convention as the region running from the second conserved V-encoded cysteine to the conserved J-encoded phenylalanine. In an earlier analysis of approximately 500 of the donors, sequences lacking an unambiguous match to a single V gene segment were excluded. An earlier analysis of about 600 of the donors called V segments functional above 56.7% productive rearrangements and segregating when the between-donor standard deviation exceeded 5%. To diagnose cytomegalovirus status from the catalog of TCR beta chain sequences, a statistical classification framework was built. In a later analysis, V and J genes were assigned by comparing TCR nucleotide sequences against IMGT/GENE-DB human TR gene sequences. In a later analysis, CDR3 sequences and most-parsimonious VDJ recombination scenarios were assigned using the TCRdist pipeline. In a later analysis, each TCR beta chain was defined by its CDR3 amino acid sequence together with its V-gene family, and reads lacking a unique V-gene family were excluded. As a way to deal with suspected cross-contamination and a sequencing artifact, a later analysis dropped approximately 590 nucleotide sequences that were highly shared and had low generation probability. In a later analysis, a clonal expansion index was calculated for each public chain from normalized within-repertoire ranks of inferred template counts. In a later analysis, generation probabilities were computed with a VDJ recombination model fitted to out-of-frame rearrangements, and the resulting probabilities were checked against IGoR. A later analysis scored TCR-TCR, TCR-HLA and TCR-CMV co-occurrence with hypergeometric tests, applying a repertoire-size bias correction to TCR pairs. A later analysis estimated false discovery rates by permuting HLA or CMV assignments 20 times. In a later analysis, co-occurring TCRs were grouped with DBSCAN, and TCRdist sequence similarity was added when clustering was performed within HLA-allele-positive subsets. Repertoires with fewer than 30,000 or more than 120,000 public chains were left out of co-occurrence clustering, as were four to six repertoires with anomalous nucleotide sharing. The immuneACCESS repertoire file appears here via TCRdb, limited to in-frame rearrangements. These files lack a portion of the clones; in checked studies, under half of the deficit traces to unresolved V genes, and the cause of the others is not known. V and J calls and clone size come straight from that table; D and trimming were deduced from the DNA. The sample table records about 140,000 clones; roughly 80% of these occur just once. The top ten hold approximately 11% of the sample.

The cohort consisted of 670 or so healthy bone marrow donors. All cohort members were sampled while nominally healthy, although unrecorded immune exposures were likely present. The donor was CMV seropositive and belonged to the group of 250 to 300 seropositive cohort members. Each donor provided a peripheral blood sample, and peripheral blood mononuclear cells were used for TCR beta sequencing. The Qiagen DNeasy Blood Extraction Kit was used to extract genomic DNA from the blood cell samples. Paper-wide results and their limitations: In a later analysis, the rate of TCR association differed among HLA loci, with DRB1 alleles having the most associated TCRs and HLA-C alleles having the fewest. Linkage disequilibrium might explain the correlated functional status among segregating V segments, but an unknown experimental factor could not be excluded. Immune exposure information for the cohort was limited to CMV serostatus. According to a later analysis, most CMV-associated TCR beta chains appeared to be HLA-restricted, and the HLA associations seemed to be driven largely by CMV exposure. Specific HLA alleles were associated with 16,951 TCR beta sequences at a false discovery rate of 0.05 in a later analysis. In a later genetic analysis, fewer N-insertions in productive TCRs were reported among donors in an Asian-associated ancestry cluster than the roughly 700-donor mean. V-gene and J-gene trimming of TCR beta chains was associated with a missense DCLRE1C variant in a later genetic analysis, and the association was replicated in an independent cohort. In a later analysis, HLA-associated TCR beta chains showed more clonal expansion and lower generation probabilities than non-associated chains that were equally common. Cytomegalovirus status was reported to be diagnosed by the classifier with high specificity and sensitivity in both the original and validation cohorts. Sequencing depth was assumed to be roughly uniform across donors in the presence/absence analyses, though that assumption may not hold. While some public TCRs were present in many individuals, most TCR sequences turned up only very rarely across donors. The cohort was sequenced for TCR beta chains only, and without alpha or paired-chain data the features that could be detected were limited. When HLA alleles, especially DR and DQ, strongly co-occurred, attributing TCR associations to individual alleles was difficult. A later analysis reported that several top co-occurrence clusters appeared linked to parvovirus B19, influenza, CMV and Epstein-Barr virus. Because counts were too low, seventeen rarely observed V segments, including chromosome 9 orphons, were left out of the earlier analysis of a few hundred of the donors. A further reported finding was that TCR beta sequences accurately predicted the HLA-A and HLA-B alleles for most subjects in the first cohort. HLA typing was unavailable for some donors at each locus, so association tests used only the typed subset. In an earlier analysis of some 500 of the donors, most TCR beta V segments appeared in productive rearrangements about 87% or about 30% of the time, broadly matching IMGT annotations. A group of highly shared sequence variants was considered likely to be a technical artifact of the sequencing pipeline. A total of 150 or so TCR beta chains were listed by the study as associated with cytomegalovirus. In vitro tests confirmed that a few of the cytomegalovirus-associated TCR beta chains recognize cytomegalovirus antigens. The authors suggested that the approach could potentially be generalized to other disease states and immunological phenotypes. Some IMGT-functional V segments, including TRBV6-2 and TRBV6-3, could not be distinguished by the 87-base-pair reads and were therefore excluded.

The CDR3 sequence holds 11 residues, the cysteine and phenylalanine included. This entry keeps only the CDR3 DNA: 33 bases, framed from base 1. Based on the germline V gene, the CDR1 and CDR2 sequences are SGHVS and FNYEAQ. A distance of 3 bases separates the germline ends of V and J, which lose 3 bases and 4 bases respectively. On this clone: The antigen this receptor binds is unknown. Base qualities are missing; no much larger clone stands one base away. The sample contains more than one DNA sequence encoding this CDR3.

The TCR sequence derives from a young man in good health and CMV-seropositive. What was sequenced was PBMCs. The V and J genes are TRBV7-6 and TRBJ2-5; the D gene assignment is ambiguous. Here the CDR3 is given as CASSFGETQYF. The DNA sequence is TGTGCCAGCAGCTTCGGAGAGACCCAGTACTTC.